These 24 T cell receptor beta chains came from one sample sequenced in a study of control samples from healthy donors and cancer patients. Repertoires were generated with immunoSEQ multiplex PCR, while TCRdb's copy carries only in-frame clones and drops some. The sample includes about 160,000 clones, approximately 90% of them seen just once. Sequencing was performed on blood. The source is a man aged 30 to 45 in good health.

The chain uses TRBV6-5 and TRBJ2-5, with a possible D match to TRBD1 (6 bases). This CDR3 comprises 16 residues. CDR1 is MNHEY and CDR2 is SVGAGI in the germline V gene. Between the trimmed V and J ends, which lost 2 bases and 1 base, there was a span of 14 bases. CDR3 in DNA: TGTGCCAGCAGTTACGCGACCAGGGGAAGCCAAGAGACCCAGTACTTC. Amino acid sequence: CASSYATRGSQETQYF.

This sequence joins TRBV19 and TRBJ2-7; TRBD1 might be the D (5 bases). The ends were cut back, 1 base at V and 6 bases at J, with 13 bases in the middle. The germline gives CDR1 LNHDA, CDR2 SQIVND (reference sequence). The CDR3 spans 14 residues. As DNA, the CDR3 is TGTGCCAGTAGTATAGCGGCAGGGCCTGGCGAGCAGTACTTC. It encodes CASSIAAGPGEQYF. Drawing the rest from reference TRBV19 and TRBJ2-7, the complete variable domain is DGGITQSPKYLFRKEGQNVTLSCEQNLNHDAMYWYRQDPGQGLRLIYYSQIVNDFQKGDIAEGYSVSREKKESFPLTVTSAQKNPTAFYLCASSIAAGPGEQYFGPGTRLTVT.

V and J are TRBV18 and TRBJ2-2; the D gene could be TRBD1 or TRBD2 (5 bases each). The CDR3 totals 16 residues. Germline CDR1 KGHSH, CDR2 LQKENI. V was trimmed by 3 bases and J by 0 bases, leaving 11 bases between them. CDR3 region: CASSPKRGPNTGELFF. The CDR3 DNA is TGTGCCAGCTCACCCAAGAGGGGCCCGAACACCGGGGAGCTGTTTTTT.

The chain has TRBV11-1 and TRBJ2-1, with 7 nucleotides matching TRBD2. Germline trimming cut 8 bases from V and 11 bases from J; bases unmatched to any gene: 6. The CDR3 has 11 residues. Germline V lookup: CDR1 SGHAT, CDR2 FQDESV (reference sequence). The CDR3 spells CASSKRDKQFF. The CDR3 nucleotides read TGTGCCAGCTCCAAGCGGGATAAGCAGTTCTTC.

V usage is TRBV4-2 and J usage is TRBJ1-1, with a weak D call TRBD1 (6 bases). CDR1 LGHNA and CDR2 YNFKEQ come from the germline V gene. V was shortened by 0 bases and J by 7 bases, with 21 bases between the two germline ends. This CDR3 is 17 amino acids long. The CDR3 reads CASSQETLGGMAREAFF. For the CDR3, the DNA is TGTGCCAGCAGCCAAGAGACCCTAGGGGGTATGGCGCGTGAAGCTTTCTTT.

V and J are TRBV29-1 and TRBJ1-5; the D is unclear. The CDR3 extends over 13 amino acids. Germline CDR1 SQVTM, CDR2 ANQGSEA. CDR3: CTARPYSNQPQHF. CDR3 bases: TGCACGGCCAGGCCTTATAGCAATCAGCCCCAGCATTTT.

The chain employs TRBV30 and TRBJ2-5; 8 nucleotides align to TRBD2. Germline V CDR1 and CDR2: GTSNPN, SVGIG (reference sequence). This CDR3 comprises 13 residues. Unmatched junction bases numbered 8, after V lost 5 bases and J lost 6 bases. CDR3 sequence: CAWEAGVTQTQYF. The CDR3 nucleotides read TGTGCCTGGGAAGCGGGAGTAACTCAGACCCAGTACTTC.

V usage is TRBV4-2 and J usage is TRBJ1-5; D not resolved. There are 15 residues in the CDR3. Germline CDR1 is LGHNA and CDR2 is YNFKEQ. The V and J ends lost 0 bases and 4 bases respectively, with 10 bases between them. CDR3 in DNA: TGTGCCAGCAGCCAAGATCTTGATGATAATCAGCCCCAGCATTTT. It is translated as CASSQDLDDNQPQHF.

This rearrangement joins TRBV7-9 to TRBJ1-2; TRBD1 is a possible D gene (6 bases). Trimming took 2 bases from V and 3 from J, leaving 19 bases between them. Germline V lookup: CDR1 SEHNR, CDR2 FQNEAQ (reference sequence). The CDR3 runs 17 residues. The CDR3 sequence is CASSLTVGTPNDYGYTF. The CDR3 nucleotides read TGTGCCAGCAGCTTAACTGTTGGGACACCAAACGACTATGGCTACACCTTC.

The chain links TRBV7-2 to TRBJ2-7; TRBD1 might be the D (7 bases). Germline-derived CDR1 and CDR2 are SGHTA and FQGNSA. The CDR3 consists of 15 residues. Between the trimmed V and J ends, which lost 4 bases and 3 bases, there was a span of 16 bases. CDR3 nucleotides: TGTGCCAGCAGCTCTCAGGGGGGCAGAGGCTACGAGCAGTACTTC. It specifies CASSSQGGRGYEQYF.

A single count supports this clone. The gene calls are TRBV7-9 and TRBJ2-2; D tentatively fits TRBD1 or TRBD2 (6 bases each). The V gene lost 3 bases and the J gene lost 0 bases, with 8 bases spanning the gap. Germline-derived CDR1 and CDR2 are SEHNR and FQNEAQ (reference sequence). The CDR3 runs to 15 residues. In DNA, the CDR3 is TGTGCCAGCAGCTTGGGGGGCGCGAACACCGGGGAGCTGTTTTTT. This sequence encodes CASSLGGANTGELFF.

The V and J genes are TRBV12-3 or TRBV12-4 and TRBJ1-1; D ambiguous. V was trimmed by 6 bases and J by 9 bases, leaving 17 bases between them. CDR3 length: 13 amino acids. CDR3 bases: TGTGCCAGCAGCCGAGGACGTCCTGGTCAAGCTTTCTTT. It encodes CASSRGRPGQAFF.

The chain is built from TRBV19 and TRBJ2-1; tentatively, D is TRBD1 or TRBD2 (7 bases each). The CDR3 totals 14 residues. The V gene lost 6 bases and the J gene lost 7 bases, with 16 bases spanning the gap. CDR1 is LNHDA and CDR2 is SQIVND in the germline V gene (reference sequence). The CDR3 DNA reads TGTGCCAGTAGGTCCTCGCAGGGGGGGAATGAGCAGTTCTTC. It encodes CASRSSQGGNEQFF.

The gene calls are TRBV6-6 and TRBJ2-7, with D perhaps assigned TRBD1 or TRBD2 (5 bases each). The CDR3 sequence is 14 residues long. V lost 5 bases and J lost 0, with 11 bases in between. Germline CDR1 reads MNHNY; CDR2 reads SVGAGI (reference sequence). The CDR3 here is CASSHRDGSYEQYF. The CDR3 DNA follows: TGTGCCAGCAGTCACCGGGACGGCTCCTACGAGCAGTACTTC.

In regard to this clone: Germline and junction disagree at one end, which may indicate a read error. The chain employs TRBV5-1 and TRBJ2-2; tentatively, D is TRBD2 (5 bases). The CDR3 loop spans 16 amino acids. Germline values: CDR1 SGHRS, CDR2 YFSETQ. CDR3 coding DNA: TGCGCCAGCACCTTGACGGGGTTCGCGAACACCGGGGAGCTGTTTTTT. Its protein is CASTLTGFANTGELFF.

The V gene is TRBV19, the J gene TRBJ1-5, with 9 bases aligning to TRBD1. Germline V lookup: CDR1 LNHDA, CDR2 SQIVND (reference sequence). V trimming: 7 bases; J trimming: 7 bases; junction bases outside the gene matches: 11. CDR3 length equals 15 residues. The CDR3 DNA reads TGTGCCAGTACCACAGCGGGACAGGGACGGCAGCCCCAGCATTTT. Protein sequence: CASTTAGQGRQPQHF.

The chain couples TRBV9 to TRBJ2-5; 11 bases map to TRBD1. V lost 4 bases to trimming and J lost 5 bases; unmatched junction nucleotides: 10. The germline V gene encodes CDR1 SGDLS and CDR2 YYNGEE. CDR3 length equals 16 residues. The CDR3 protein is CASSPFGQGARETQYF. CDR3 nucleotides: TGTGCCAGCAGCCCTTTCGGACAGGGGGCACGGGAGACCCAGTACTTC.

The chain uses TRBV2 and TRBJ2-5; D gene uncertain. The CDR3 length is 13 residues. Germline assignment: CDR1 SNHLY and CDR2 FYNNEI. V lost 6 bases and J lost 5, with 13 bases in between. This CDR3 reads CASRVNRRETQYF. CDR3 coding DNA: TGTGCCAGCAGAGTAAATAGAAGGGAGACCCAGTACTTC.

This rearrangement joins TRBV3-1 (or the pseudogene TRBV3-2) to TRBJ2-2; 9 nucleotides line up with TRBD1. This CDR3 is 16 amino acids long. CDR1 and CDR2 from the germline V gene are LGHDT and YNNKEL (reference sequence). The J segment lost 6 bases and the V segment lost 6 bases, leaving 11 bases of the junction unmatched. In DNA, the CDR3 is TGTGCCAGCAGTTACATCGGGACAGGGAGTTCCGGGGAGCTGTTTTTT. Residues: CASSYIGTGSSGELFF.

Here the CDR3 DNA reads TGTGCCAGCAGGCGGGGTTGGAACCAGCCCCAGCATTTT. Translating gives CASRRGWNQPQHF. The chain combines TRBV27 with TRBJ1-5; D call uncertain. Deletions cut 6 bases from V and 7 bases from J, with 13 bases between. CDR3 length equals 13 residues. CDR1 is MNHEY, CDR2 SMNVEV, per germline (reference sequence).

This chain uses TRBV11-2 with TRBJ2-3; possibly TRBD1 for D (5 bases). In germline, CDR1 is SGHAT, CDR2 FQNNGV. The CDR3 spans 12 residues. Trimming took 3 bases from V and 5 from J, leaving 6 bases between them. CDR3 in amino acids: CASSFTGDTQYF. The CDR3 coding sequence is TGTGCCAGCAGCTTCACAGGAGATACGCAGTATTTT.

This clone was seen just once. J is TRBJ1-1 and V is TRBV3-1 (or the pseudogene TRBV3-2), with TRBD1 matching 10 bases. This CDR3 has 11 residues. The trim removed 3 bases at V and 12 bases at J, leaving 1 base unmatched. Germline CDR1 and CDR2: LGHDT and YNNKEL (reference sequence). CDR3 DNA sequence: TGTGCCAGCAGCCAGGACAGGGGGACTTTCTTT. Protein: CASSQDRGTFF.

The rearrangement uses TRBV6-5 and TRBJ2-7, with a tentative D call TRBD2 (5 bases). The V gene lost 11 bases and the J gene lost 4 bases, with 21 bases spanning the gap. Per germline, CDR1 MNHEY and CDR2 SVGAGI. This CDR3 region has 14 residues. CDR3 DNA sequence: TGTGCCTGCCAACCGTTAGGGAGACGTTACGAGCAGTACTTC. As protein: CACQPLGRRYEQYF.

The chain carries TRBV10-3 and TRBJ2-5, with 7 nucleotides matching TRBD2. J lost 5 bases, V lost 4 bases, and 4 bases had no gene match. The CDR3 covers 13 residues. Germline V gene lookup returns CDR1 ENHRY and CDR2 SYGVKD. The CDR3 sequence is CAISGGSGETQYF. The CDR3 DNA follows: TGTGCCATCAGTGGGGGTAGCGGGGAGACCCAGTACTTC.